The 22 T cell receptor beta chains below were found in one sample sequenced in a study of blood T cell repertoires in COVID-19. Sequencing was performed with immunoSEQ multiplex PCR; in TCRdb, only in-frame clones are kept and a portion is missing. The repertoire holds roughly 190,000 clones, with around 81% as singletons. Material for sequencing was peripheral blood. The receptors come from a human donor with acute or convalescent COVID-19. The donor label of this sample is uncertain.

V and J are TRBV11-2 and TRBJ1-1; D uncertain. V was pared by 5 bases and J by 5 bases, with 15 bases between. Germline CDR1 reads SGHAT; CDR2 reads FQNNGV. The CDR3 length is 14 residues. The CDR3 DNA is TGTGCCAGCAGCATCCAATCTGGGAGGACTGAAGCTTTCTTT. Its translation: CASSIQSGRTEAFF.

The rearrangement uses TRBV5-4 and TRBJ2-3; 11 bases agree with TRBD2. The CDR3 consists of 17 residues. The V gene's germline CDR1 is SGHNT and CDR2 YYREEE (reference sequence). With V trimmed by 4 bases and J by 5 bases, 12 bases remained unmatched. CDR3 region: CASSQDFSGGAGDTQYF. Written as DNA, the CDR3 is TGTGCCAGCAGCCAGGACTTTAGCGGGGGGGCCGGAGATACGCAGTATTTT.

The V and J genes are TRBV30 and TRBJ1-1, with TRBD1 identical over 10 bases. The CDR3 spans 13 residues. In germline, CDR1 is GTSNPN, CDR2 SVGIG (reference sequence). V lost 5 bases to trimming and J lost 0 bases; unmatched junction nucleotides: 0. The CDR3 DNA reads TGTGCCTGGGGGACAGGGGTGAACACTGAAGCTTTCTTT. Translated, it gives CAWGTGVNTEAFF.

The V and J genes are TRBV3-1 (or the pseudogene TRBV3-2) and TRBJ2-1, with D unclear. The CDR3 covers 16 residues. Trimming shortened V by 4 bases and J by 0 bases, and 13 bases separated the two germline ends. From germline, CDR1 is LGHDT and CDR2 YNNKEL (reference sequence). For the CDR3, the DNA is TGTGCCAGCAGCCTAATCCTAGGTAGCTCCTACAATGAGCAGTTCTTC. Translating gives CASSLILGSSYNEQFF.

The chain joins TRBV28 to TRBJ1-1; no definite D call. The V and J ends lost 4 bases and 7 bases respectively, with 16 bases between them. CDR1 and CDR2 (germline): MDHEN, SYDVKM. The CDR3 totals 14 residues. CDR3 bases: TGTGCCAGCAGTTGGAGTGGGGAGCAAGGTGAAGCTTTCTTT. Translated: CASSWSGEQGEAFF.

The chain links TRBV18 to TRBJ2-5; D may be TRBD1 (6 bases). V was clipped by 3 bases and J by 2 bases, with 10 bases between them. Germline V CDR1 and CDR2: KGHSH, LQKENI. The CDR3 has 14 amino acids. CDR3 amino acids: CASSPLDRQETQYF. In nucleotides, the CDR3 is TGTGCCAGCTCACCCCTAGACAGGCAAGAGACCCAGTACTTC.

The chain uses TRBV30 and TRBJ2-7; possible D gene TRBD1, 5 bases. Per germline, CDR1 GTSNPN and CDR2 SVGIG (reference sequence). With 5 bases removed from V and 3 bases from J, the gap between germline ends came to 8 bases. This CDR3 has 11 amino acids. The chain's CDR3 is CAWGANYEQYF. The CDR3, as DNA: TGTGCCTGGGGGGCCAACTACGAGCAGTACTTC.

The sample holds a few counts of this clone. The chain links TRBV5-1 to TRBJ1-2, with 7 bases that match TRBD1. Losses at the gene ends were 4 bases for V and 4 bases for J; bases not matched to a gene: 10. The CDR3 covers 15 residues. Germline V lookup: CDR1 SGHRS, CDR2 YFSETQ. CDR3: CASSLDTGTVYGYTF. CDR3 DNA: TGCGCCAGCAGCCTGGATACAGGGACAGTCTATGGCTACACCTTC.

The chain has TRBV5-1 and TRBJ2-5; 9 bases match TRBD2. This CDR3 has 14 amino acids. Germline V gene data show CDR1 as SGHRS and CDR2 as YFSETQ. J was trimmed by 1 base and V by 4 bases; bases with no gene match: 2. CDR3 amino acids: CASSAGGAQETQYF. The CDR3 coding sequence is TGCGCCAGCAGCGCGGGGGGGGCCCAAGAGACCCAGTACTTC.

This chain uses TRBV27 with TRBJ1-6, with D possibly matching TRBD1 (5 bases). CDR1 and CDR2 (germline): MNHEY, SMNVEV (reference sequence). Deletions cut 4 bases from V and 5 bases from J, with 12 bases between. CDR3 length: 15 amino acids. The CDR3 DNA reads as TGTGCCAGCAGTTCCCGTACAGGAAATAATTCACCCCTCCACTTT. Encoded protein: CASSSRTGNNSPLHF.

The chain couples TRBV5-4 to TRBJ2-3; TRBD2 might be the D (5 bases). The CDR3 length is 14 residues. The V end was cut by 4 bases, the J end by 1 base, with 10 bases between. In germline, CDR1 is SGHNT, CDR2 YYREEE (reference sequence). CDR3 amino acids: CASSPLAGTDTQYF. CDR3 in DNA: TGTGCCAGCAGCCCCCTAGCAGGCACAGATACGCAGTATTTT.

The chain links TRBV5-1 to TRBJ2-3; D may be TRBD2 (6 bases). The CDR3 is made up of 17 amino acids. Germline CDR1 and CDR2: SGHRS and YFSETQ. Trimming removed 7 bases from V and 2 bases from J, with 23 bases in between. CDR3 sequence: CASEPRGGLPSTDTQYF. CDR3 bases: TGCGCCAGCGAACCGCGAGGAGGGCTTCCCTCCACAGATACGCAGTATTTT.

The chain is built from TRBV12-3 or TRBV12-4 and TRBJ1-2; TRBD1 matches at 7 bases. This CDR3 is 13 amino acids long. The V segment lost 4 bases and the J segment 8 bases; nucleotides outside the gene matches: 7. CDR3 sequence: CASSSGDRGGYTF. The CDR3 DNA sequence: TGTGCCAGCAGTTCTGGGGACAGAGGCGGCTACACCTTC.

V usage is TRBV19 and J usage is TRBJ1-5; D remains ambiguous. Trimming took off 3 bases at V and 9 bases at J, with 15 bases between the two ends. This CDR3 has 14 residues. CDR1 and CDR2 (germline): LNHDA, SQIVND (reference sequence). This CDR3 is CASSIEEGPWPQHF. The CDR3 DNA reads as TGTGCCAGTAGTATTGAGGAGGGTCCCTGGCCCCAGCATTTT.

The V gene is TRBV2, the J gene TRBJ1-6; D is uncertain. Between the trimmed V and J ends, which lost 3 bases and 8 bases, there was a span of 14 bases. The germline CDR1 and CDR2 sequences are SNHLY and FYNNEI. The CDR3 consists of 15 residues. The CDR3, as DNA: TGTGCCAGCAGTGAGAGGCCATCGTACCATTCACCCCTCCACTTT. The encoded protein is CASSERPSYHSPLHF.

The rearrangement links TRBV7-3 to TRBJ2-1; 9 bases agree with TRBD2. V dropped 3 bases and J dropped 9; count of bases not matched to a gene: 3. The CDR3 is 13 amino acids. Germline V gives CDR1 SGHTA, CDR2 FQGTGA. Here the CDR3 reads CASSFSGGGEQFF. As DNA, the CDR3 is TGTGCCAGCAGCTTTAGCGGGGGAGGTGAGCAGTTCTTC.

The chain joins TRBV10-1 to TRBJ1-1; 9 nucleotides align to TRBD1. Looked up from germline, CDR1 is WNHNN and CDR2 is SYGVQD (reference sequence). Trimming cost V 0 bases and J 6 bases; bases outside gene matches: 5. CDR3 length: 15 amino acids. Here the CDR3 reads CASSESTGGSPEAFF. CDR3 coding DNA: TGCGCCAGCAGTGAGTCGACAGGGGGATCCCCTGAAGCTTTCTTT.

The V call is TRBV5-4, the J call TRBJ1-2; TRBD1 agrees at 8 bases. Germline V lookup: CDR1 SGHNT, CDR2 YYREEE (reference sequence). The length of the CDR3 is 16 residues. The V segment lost 3 bases and the J segment 2 bases; nucleotides outside the gene matches: 9. CDR3 sequence: CASSSADRVTNYGYTF. DNA of the CDR3: TGTGCCAGCAGCTCCGCGGACAGGGTCACCAACTATGGCTACACCTTC.

The gene calls are TRBV7-8 and TRBJ1-6, with D possibly being TRBD1 (6 bases). There are 15 residues in the CDR3. CDR1 and CDR2 (germline): SGHVS, FQNEAQ. V dropped 3 bases and J dropped 10 bases, with 16 bases sitting between them. The chain's CDR3 is CASSFWGQGNSPLHF. The CDR3 DNA reads TGTGCCAGCAGCTTTTGGGGCCAGGGGAACTCACCCCTCCACTTT.

The rearrangement uses TRBV9 and TRBJ1-1; TRBD1 matches at 7 bases. The ends lost 2 bases at V and 4 bases at J; junction bases unmatched: 5. CDR1 and CDR2 from the germline V gene are SGDLS and YYNGEE. The CDR3 sequence is 14 residues long. The CDR3 bases are TGTGCCAGCAGCGTTGGACAGGAGCTCACTGAAGCTTTCTTT. This sequence encodes CASSVGQELTEAFF.

The chain joins TRBV19 to TRBJ2-3; 8 bases map to TRBD2. Germline CDR1 and CDR2: LNHDA and SQIVND (reference sequence). This CDR3 is built from 14 residues. The trim removed 6 bases at V and 4 bases at J, leaving 6 bases unmatched. The CDR3 DNA reads TGTGCCAGTAGAACCCCCGGGGGGGCAGATACGCAGTATTTT. Its protein is CASRTPGGADTQYF.

The V gene is TRBV7-2, the J gene TRBJ1-2; tentatively, D is TRBD1 (5 bases). This CDR3 is built from 13 residues. The V end was cut by 5 bases, the J end by 3 bases, with 10 bases between. Germline loops: CDR1 SGHTA, CDR2 FQGNSA. CDR3 in DNA: TGTGCCAGCAGCATCAGGGAGGACTATGGCTACACCTTC. This sequence encodes CASSIREDYGYTF.